Below are 14 T cell receptor beta chains sequenced from a single sample in a study of PD-L1 blockade in urothelial cancer. The assay was immunoSEQ multiplex PCR, and TCRdb's table has in-frame clones only and misses some. This table has about 40,000 clones, about 85% appearing once. The time point here: peripheral blood 6 weeks after treatment start. The specimen comprised PBMCs, sampled around atezolizumab (anti-PD-L1) treatment. The receptors originated from a man between 70 and 80 years old with urothelial cancer.

The chain is built from TRBV21-1 and TRBJ2-2; no DNA check was done on the table's D call, TRBD1. TRBV21-1 is a pseudogene locus. This CDR3 has 17 amino acids. The CDR3 nucleotides read TGTGCCAGCAGCAAAAACAGGAGCTACAATAGGGCCGGGGAGCTGTTTTTT. This gives the protein CASSKNRSYNRAGELFF.

The rearrangement uses TRBV19 and TRBJ1-2; tentative D call: TRBD1 (6 bases). The CDR3 sequence is 13 residues long. Germline loops: CDR1 LNHDA, CDR2 SQIVND (reference sequence). Trimming pared 5 bases from V and 8 bases from J, leaving 15 bases between. Here the CDR3 DNA reads TGTGCCAGTAGTGACACAGGGTTTCGGGGCTACACCTTC. Encoded protein: CASSDTGFRGYTF. The full variable domain, with the rest looked up from reference TRBV19 and TRBJ1-2, is DGGITQSPKYLFRKEGQNVTLSCEQNLNHDAMYWYRQDPGQGLRLIYYSQIVNDFQKGDIAEGYSVSREKKESFPLTVTSAQKNPTAFYLCASSDTGFRGYTFGSGTRLTVV.

The chain is built from TRBV6-1 and TRBJ2-2, with D possibly being TRBD2 (6 bases). Germline loops: CDR1 MNHNS, CDR2 SASEGT. CDR3 length: 14 residues. V dropped 6 bases and J dropped 2 bases, with 10 bases sitting between them. The CDR3, as DNA: TGTGCCAGCAGGGGGGGAGCAAACACCGGGGAGCTGTTTTTT. Its translation: CASRGGANTGELFF.

V is TRBV4-1 and J is TRBJ1-2; no clear D. Germline V gene data show CDR1 as MGHRA and CDR2 as YSYEKL. There are 13 residues in the CDR3. V lost 4 bases to trimming and J lost 7 bases, with 13 bases between them. CDR3 region: CASSPPGNRGYTF. DNA for the CDR3: TGCGCCAGCAGCCCCCCGGGGAATCGTGGCTACACCTTC.

The genes are TRBV28 and TRBJ1-1; 9 bases are shared with TRBD1. Trimming took 2 bases from V and 0 from J; bases not matched to a gene: 4. The CDR3 loop spans 16 amino acids. Germline V gives CDR1 MDHEN, CDR2 SYDVKM. The CDR3 DNA is TGTGCCAGCAGTTTAGAGGACAGGGGAATGAACACTGAAGCTTTCTTT. Protein: CASSLEDRGMNTEAFF.

This chain joins TRBV5-4 and TRBJ2-5, with 7 bases fitting TRBD1. This CDR3 region has 15 residues. The germline CDR1 and CDR2 sequences are SGHNT and YYREEE (reference sequence). J was trimmed by 3 bases and V by 3 bases; bases with no gene match: 8. The CDR3 is CASSSRGTEKETQYF. The CDR3 DNA reads TGTGCCAGCAGCTCAAGGGGGACAGAAAAAGAGACCCAGTACTTC.

The chain couples TRBV7-3 to TRBJ1-1; 8 bases match TRBD1. The V and J ends lost 4 bases and 8 bases, in that order; junction bases with no gene match: 6. This CDR3 is built from 13 residues. The V gene's germline CDR1 is SGHTA and CDR2 FQGTGA. CDR3 protein: CASSSPGQGEAFF. Written as DNA, the CDR3 is TGTGCCAGCAGCTCCCCCGGACAGGGCGAAGCTTTCTTT.

The rearrangement links TRBV11-2 to TRBJ1-1; TRBD1 matches 7 bases. CDR1 is SGHAT and CDR2 is FQNNGV in the germline V gene. The CDR3 contains 12 residues. J lost 10 bases, V lost 0 bases, and 2 bases had no gene match. The CDR3 nucleotides read TGTGCCAGCAGCTTAGAGGGGACAGCAGCTTTCTTT. Translated: CASSLEGTAAFF.

V is TRBV2 and J is TRBJ2-1, with 14 bases matching TRBD2. Germline V gives CDR1 SNHLY, CDR2 FYNNEI. The length of the CDR3 is 19 residues. The V gene end was trimmed by 6 bases and the J gene end by 1 base; junction bases not matched to a gene: 11. CDR3 region: CASSGGTSGSPNSYNEQFF. The DNA for the CDR3 is TGTGCCAGCAGCGGCGGGACTAGCGGGAGTCCAAATTCCTACAATGAGCAGTTCTTC.

The genes are TRBV27 and TRBJ2-2; 11 nucleotides match TRBD2. Trimming removed 6 bases from V and 3 bases from J; junction bases left unmatched: 6. CDR1 is MNHEY, CDR2 SMNVEV, per germline (reference sequence). The CDR3 is 16 residues long. The CDR3 DNA reads TGTGCCAGCAGCCTTAGCGGGAGGGCCTACACCGGGGAGCTGTTTTTT. This sequence encodes CASSLSGRAYTGELFF.

This chain joins TRBV5-6 and TRBJ2-7, with 7 bases aligning to TRBD1. Losses at the gene ends were 5 bases for V and 3 bases for J; bases not matched to a gene: 8. Germline loops: CDR1 SGHDT, CDR2 YYEEEE. CDR3 length equals 14 residues. CDR3 nucleotides: TGTGCCAGCAGAATCCGGGACAGCTTCTACGAGCAGTACTTC. Translated: CASRIRDSFYEQYF.

This clone was seen more than once but under ten times. V and J are TRBV9 and TRBJ2-7, with 12 bases aligning to TRBD2. This CDR3 has 18 residues. From germline, CDR1 is SGDLS and CDR2 YYNGEE. Trimming cost V 4 bases and J 2 bases; bases outside gene matches: 13. This CDR3 reads CASSPGAASGRVTYEQYF. The CDR3 bases are TGTGCCAGCAGCCCCGGGGCGGCTAGCGGGAGGGTAACCTACGAGCAGTACTTC.

The chain recombines TRBV7-8 with TRBJ2-7, with 10 positions matching TRBD1. Germline V gene lookup returns CDR1 SGHVS and CDR2 FQNEAQ. J lost 5 bases, V lost 4 bases, and 5 bases had no gene match. The CDR3 contains 14 residues. The CDR3 sequence is CASSSDRGPHEQYF. Here the CDR3 DNA reads TGTGCCAGCAGCTCCGACAGGGGGCCCCACGAGCAGTACTTC.

The rearrangement joins TRBV6-1 to TRBJ1-4, with TRBD1 matching over 7 bases. This CDR3 is 17 amino acids long. Per germline, CDR1 MNHNS and CDR2 SASEGT. The J segment lost 3 bases and the V segment lost 2 bases, leaving 9 bases of the junction unmatched. For the CDR3, the DNA is TGTGCCAGCAGTGAACAGCCACAGGGGAGTGCTAATGAAAAACTGTTTTTT. It encodes CASSEQPQGSANEKLFF.